The T cell receptor (beta chain) under discussion was sequenced for a study of blood T cells in healthy people across ages. In its sample, this clonotype was seen a few times. Its target is not known. A J-beta primer mix and a sample-barcoded 5' primer were used in a second PCR of about 7 to 12 cycles. TCRdb reprocessed the 5' RACE reads via MiXCR and lists one record per CDR3 protein. The profile shows under 2 million distinct CDR3 sequences, roughly a third of them singletons. Study-wide results and limits: Diversity figures derived from one million T cells were judged to underestimate the true value. Naive CD4+ cells and diversity were both higher in long-lived donors than in aged donors.

Caucasian individuals from Russia who were healthy and aged about 6 to 95 acted as donors. This TCR derives from a woman between 25 and 40 years old in good health. Sequenced input: blood.

CDR3: CSGGDRGEWQPQHF. In DNA, the CDR3 is TGCAGCGGGGGGGACAGGGGTGAATGGCAGCCCCAGCATTTT. This rearrangement joins TRBV29-1 to TRBJ1-5; 10 bases match TRBD1. This CDR3 comprises 14 residues. Germline V gives CDR1 SQVTM, CDR2 ANQGSEA. V lost 7 bases to trimming and J lost 7 bases; unmatched junction nucleotides: 10.